This T cell receptor (beta chain) was found in a study of blood T cells in healthy people across ages. Study results and limitations: Per million T cells, TCR beta diversity dropped roughly linearly as age increased.

The use of a sample-barcoded 5' primer and a J-beta primer mix characterized a second PCR of roughly 6 to 11 cycles. MiXCR, run by TCRdb on the 5' RACE reads, gives a single entry per CDR3 protein. The table lists 800,000 to 950,000 distinct CDR3 sequences, 25% to 30% of them singletons. A word on this clonotype: Its antigen is as yet unknown. A much larger clone lies one base from this, so it may be a read error.

This CDR3 has 14 amino acids. Unmatched junction bases numbered 9, after V lost 5 bases and J lost 7 bases. Germline V CDR1 and CDR2: DFQATT, SNEGSKA (reference sequence). The data were also submitted as part of a second study, on T cells of mothers and their children.

Input material: blood. The genes are TRBV20-1 and TRBJ2-1; 9 bases are a match to TRBD2. The clonotype comes from a woman in her thirties or forties in good health. The CDR3 loop is CSAPKSGRWNEQFF. CDR3 DNA sequence: TGCAGTGCTCCTAAGAGCGGGAGGTGGAATGAGCAGTTCTTC.